This T cell receptor beta chain was captured in a study of blood T cell repertoires in COVID-19. Overall study context: PBMCs, B-cell-depleted T cells, or T cells provided the cDNA or gDNA that made up the material.

Measured with immunoSEQ multiplex PCR; TCRdb has only the in-frame clones, and not every one. Of roughly 250,000 clones detected, 85% to 90% appear once; the ten largest clones hold roughly 1.6%. This clone occurred once. The length of the CDR3 is 12 residues. The germline V gene encodes CDR1 MNHEY and CDR2 SMNVEV (reference sequence). With 4 bases clipped from V and 8 bases from J, the junction kept 4 bases outside the gene matches. Sequenced input: PBMCs or T cells enriched from blood (not recorded which). This sequence joins TRBV27 and TRBJ1-2, with 7 bases aligning to TRBD1. The source of this sequence is a woman aged 50 to 60 who had recovered from COVID-19. DNA for the CDR3: TGTGCCAGCAGTTGGGGACAGTGGGGCTACACCTTC. It is translated as CASSWGQWGYTF.